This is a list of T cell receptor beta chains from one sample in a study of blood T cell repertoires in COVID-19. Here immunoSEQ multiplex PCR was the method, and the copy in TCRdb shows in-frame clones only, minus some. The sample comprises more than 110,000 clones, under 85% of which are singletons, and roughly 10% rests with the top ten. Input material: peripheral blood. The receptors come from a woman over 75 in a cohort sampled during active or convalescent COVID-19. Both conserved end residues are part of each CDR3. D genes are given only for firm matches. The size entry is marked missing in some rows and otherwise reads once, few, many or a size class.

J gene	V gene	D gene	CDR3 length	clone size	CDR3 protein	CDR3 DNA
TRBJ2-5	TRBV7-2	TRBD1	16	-	CASSSNRGTGYETQYF	TGTGCCAGCAGCTCTAATCGCGGGACAGGGTACGAGACCCAGTACTTC
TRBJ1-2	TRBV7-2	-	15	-	CASSLFVTVAYGYTF	TGTGCCAGCAGCTTATTTGTCACAGTGGCCTATGGCTACACCTTC
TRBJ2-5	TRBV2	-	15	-	CASSPLETSQETQYF	TGTGCCAGCAGTCCCCTCGAGACAAGCCAAGAGACCCAGTACTTC
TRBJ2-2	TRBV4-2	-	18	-	CASSQDTLSRSGTGELFF	TGTGCCAGCAGCCAAGATACTCTGAGTCGATCGGGCACCGGGGAGCTGTTTTTT
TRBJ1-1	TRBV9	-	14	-	CASSLLGEGTEAFF	TGTGCCAGCAGCTTACTAGGGGAGGGGACTGAAGCTTTCTTT
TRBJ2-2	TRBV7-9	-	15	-	CASAAGYPNTGELFF	TGTGCCAGCGCCGCGGGCTATCCGAACACCGGGGAGCTGTTTTTT
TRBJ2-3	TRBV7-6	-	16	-	CASSQLGSASTDTQYF	TGTGCCAGCAGCCAGTTGGGGAGTGCTAGCACAGATACGCAGTATTTT
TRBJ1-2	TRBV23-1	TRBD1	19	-	CASSPWEGTGGSKSYGYTF	TGCGCCAGCAGCCCATGGGAGGGGACAGGGGGCTCGAAGAGCTATGGCTACACCTTC
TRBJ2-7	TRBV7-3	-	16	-	CASSLAKQGPRLKQYF	TGTGCCAGCAGCTTAGCGAAACAGGGTCCCCGATTAAAGCAGTACTTC
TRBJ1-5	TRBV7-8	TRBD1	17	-	CASSQARDRGGRQPQHF	TGTGCCAGCAGCCAAGCACGGGACAGGGGAGGGAGACAGCCCCAGCATTTT
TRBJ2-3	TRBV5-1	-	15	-	CASSLWGPSTDTQYF	TGCGCCAGCAGCTTGTGGGGCCCGAGCACAGATACGCAGTATTTT
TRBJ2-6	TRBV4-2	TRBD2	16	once	CASSRGGFSGANVLTF	TGTGCCAGCAGCCGGGGGGGGTTCTCTGGGGCCAACGTCCTGACTTTC
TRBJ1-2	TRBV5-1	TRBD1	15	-	CASRLGQGASGGYTF	TGCGCCAGCAGATTGGGACAGGGGGCGTCTGGAGGCTACACCTTC
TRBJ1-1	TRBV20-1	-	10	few	CSAADSGAFF	TGCAGTGCCGCTGACAGTGGGGCTTTCTTT
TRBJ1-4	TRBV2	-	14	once	CASRRTATNEKLFF	TGTGCCAGCAGGAGAACCGCAACTAATGAAAAACTGTTTTTT
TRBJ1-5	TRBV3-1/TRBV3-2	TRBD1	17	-	CASSLDRGRGPHQPQHF	TGTGCCAGCAGCCTGGACAGGGGGCGAGGGCCGCATCAGCCCCAGCATTTT
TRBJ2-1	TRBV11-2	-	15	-	CASSLVAGFNNEQFF	TGTGCCAGCAGCTTAGTAGCAGGGTTCAACAATGAGCAGTTCTTC
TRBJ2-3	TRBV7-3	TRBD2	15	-	CASSFSGGATDTQYF	TGTGCCAGCAGCTTTAGCGGGGGGGCCACAGATACGCAGTATTTT
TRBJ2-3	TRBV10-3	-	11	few	CAITGDNTQYF	TGTGCCATCACCGGAGATAATACGCAGTATTTT
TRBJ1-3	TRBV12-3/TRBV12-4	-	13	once	CASSLGRGNTIYF	TGTGCCAGCAGTTTAGGCAGAGGAAACACCATATATTTT
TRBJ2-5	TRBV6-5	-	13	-	CASSYGPLGTQYF	TGTGCCAGCAGTTATGGCCCGCTAGGGACCCAGTACTTC
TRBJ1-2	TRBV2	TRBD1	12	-	CASSGDRVLYTF	TGTGCCAGCAGTGGGGACAGGGTGCTTTACACCTTC
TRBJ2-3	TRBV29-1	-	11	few	CSVELDYTQYF	TGCAGCGTTGAGCTTGACTATACGCAGTATTTT
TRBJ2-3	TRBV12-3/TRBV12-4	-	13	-	CASALYAGDTQYF	TGTGCCAGCGCGCTTTACGCGGGAGATACGCAGTATTTT
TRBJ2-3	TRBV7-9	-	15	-	CASSPGRLATDTQYF	TGTGCCAGCAGCCCCGGCCGGCTAGCCACAGATACGCAGTATTTT
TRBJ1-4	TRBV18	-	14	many	CASSPAAGNEKLFF	TGTGCCAGCTCACCAGCCGCAGGGAATGAAAAACTGTTTTTT
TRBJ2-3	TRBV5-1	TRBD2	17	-	CASSLTSGGAISDTQYF	TGCGCCAGCAGCTTGACTAGCGGGGGGGCCATCTCAGATACGCAGTATTTT
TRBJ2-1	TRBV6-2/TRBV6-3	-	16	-	CASSSPLSGNFYEQFF	TGTGCCAGCAGTTCCCCCCTGTCAGGGAATTTTTATGAGCAGTTCTTC
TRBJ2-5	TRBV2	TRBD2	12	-	CASGLAQETQYF	TGTGCCAGCGGACTAGCGCAAGAGACCCAGTACTTC
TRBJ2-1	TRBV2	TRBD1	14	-	CASSPGQGYNEQFF	TGTGCCAGCAGTCCGGGACAGGGGTACAATGAGCAGTTCTTC
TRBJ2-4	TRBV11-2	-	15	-	CASSLVTRSKNIQYF	TGTGCCAGCAGCTTAGTGACGAGGTCCAAAAACATTCAGTACTTC
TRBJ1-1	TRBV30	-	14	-	CAWSVALMNTEAFF	TGTGCCTGGAGTGTCGCTCTAATGAACACTGAAGCTTTCTTT
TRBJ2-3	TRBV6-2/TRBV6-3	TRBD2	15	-	CASSRLAGGTDTQYF	TGTGCCAGCAGCCGACTAGCGGGGGGCACAGATACGCAGTATTTT
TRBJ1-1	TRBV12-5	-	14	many	CASGLSLRNTEAFF	TGTGCTAGTGGTTTATCGCTCAGAAACACTGAAGCTTTCTTT
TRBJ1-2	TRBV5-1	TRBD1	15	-	CASSLGQGVYYGYTF	TGCGCCAGCAGCTTGGGACAGGGGGTCTACTATGGCTACACCTTC
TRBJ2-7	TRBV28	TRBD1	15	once	CASRGLDRGIHEQYF	TGTGCCAGCAGGGGTCTGGACAGGGGGATCCACGAGCAGTACTTC
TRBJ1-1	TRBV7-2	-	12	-	CASSFDRKVAFF	TGTGCCAGCAGCTTCGACAGGAAGGTAGCTTTCTTT
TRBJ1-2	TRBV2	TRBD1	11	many	CASRADRGYTF	TGTGCCAGCAGGGCAGACAGGGGGTACACCTTC
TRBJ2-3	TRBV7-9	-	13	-	CASSLEGLDTQYF	TGTGCCAGCAGCTTAGAGGGGCTTGATACGCAGTATTTT
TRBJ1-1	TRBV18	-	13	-	CASSRGTNTEAFF	TGTGCCAGCTCTCGGGGGACGAACACTGAAGCTTTCTTT
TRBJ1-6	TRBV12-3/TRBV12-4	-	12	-	CASSSYNSPLHF	TGTGCCAGCAGTTCTTATAATTCACCCCTCCACTTT
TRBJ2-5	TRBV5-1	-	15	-	CASSLTAGARSTQYF	TGCGCCAGCAGCTTGACAGCAGGGGCTCGGTCGACCCAGTACTTC
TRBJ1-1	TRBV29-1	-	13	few	CSVYRTGNTEAFF	TGCAGCGTTTATAGGACGGGAAACACTGAAGCTTTCTTT
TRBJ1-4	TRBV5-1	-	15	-	CASSLVTGANEKLFF	TGCGCCAGCAGCTTGGTTACAGGAGCTAATGAAAAACTGTTTTTT
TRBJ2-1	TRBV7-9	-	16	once	CASSTTGTYNHNEQFF	TGTGCCAGCAGCACCACCGGGACATATAACCACAATGAGCAGTTCTTC